Following are 8 T cell receptor beta chains from one sample sequenced in a study of human T cells and chemical hapten exposure. A single record per CDR3 protein comes from TCRdb applying MiXCR to the RACE reads. The sample has 80,000 or so distinct CDR3 sequences, roughly 10% seen once; the top ten hold around 4.4%. Time point noted: patch test 1, 2 weeks after DPC sensitization. Treatment noted: therapeutic diphenylcyclopropenone sensitization with weekly scalp DPC. Sequencing used whole blood, obtained in connection with sensitization to the hapten diphenylcyclopropenone (DPC). These receptors all stem from a woman aged 50 to 60 with alopecia areata. Some clones in this sample may be carry-over from other donors' samples.

The sample holds a few counts of this clonotype. The rearrangement joins TRBV12-3 or TRBV12-4 to TRBJ2-7, with 8 bases matching TRBD2. The CDR3 covers 14 residues. The trim removed 2 bases at V and 8 bases at J, leaving 8 bases unmatched. CDR3 amino acids: CASSLFLAGTQQYF. CDR3 in DNA: TGTGCCAGCAGTTTATTCCTAGCGGGTACACAGCAGTACTTC.

This clonotype was seen only a few times. V usage is TRBV6-2 or TRBV6-3 and J usage is TRBJ2-7; D remains unclear. The CDR3 runs 14 residues. V lost 0 bases and J 7 bases, leaving 13 bases between the germline ends. Germline V gene lookup returns CDR1 MNHEY and CDR2 SVGEGT. The CDR3 protein is CASSYSNSGREQYF. As DNA, the CDR3 is TGTGCCAGCAGTTACTCGAACTCAGGTCGGGAGCAGTACTTC.

The genes are TRBV7-8 and TRBJ1-5; 7 nucleotides align to TRBD1. The ends lost 5 bases at V and 0 bases at J; junction bases unmatched: 7. Per germline, CDR1 SGHVS and CDR2 FQNEAQ. This CDR3 region has 16 residues. CDR3 amino acids: CASSIGTAPSNQPQHF. The CDR3 DNA sequence: TGTGCCAGCAGCATCGGGACAGCCCCTAGCAATCAGCCCCAGCATTTT.

The V gene is TRBV9, the J gene TRBJ2-1, with D unclear. This CDR3 is 14 amino acids long. CDR1 SGDLS and CDR2 YYNGEE come from the germline V gene. Trimming left V 5 bases short and J 4 bases short, with 13 bases between. This CDR3 is CASRHRSRYNEQFF. The CDR3, as DNA: TGTGCCAGCAGGCACAGATCGCGATACAATGAGCAGTTCTTC. Full variable domain (outside the CDR3, taken from reference TRBV9 and TRBJ2-1): DSGVTQTPKHLITATGQRVTLRCSPRSGDLSVYWYQQSLDQGLQFLIQYYNGEERAKGNILERFSAQQFPDLHSELNLSSLELGDSALYFCASRHRSRYNEQFFGPGTRLTVL.

This clonotype was found many times. The rearrangement links TRBV6-5 to TRBJ2-5; 11 bases agree with TRBD2. The CDR3 has 15 amino acids. The V and J ends lost 6 bases and 1 base, in that order; junction bases with no gene match: 4. Germline V lookup: CDR1 MNHEY, CDR2 SVGAGI. CDR3 nucleotide sequence: TGTGCCAGCAGGGGGCTAGCGGGGGGCCAAGAGACCCAGTACTTC. Translating it yields CASRGLAGGQETQYF.

This clonotype was recorded many times. The CDR3 here is CASSPSTQYF. The DNA of the CDR3 is TGCGCCAGCAGCCCTAGTACGCAGTATTTT. The rearrangement joins TRBV5-1 to TRBJ2-3; no reliable D call. Trimming pared 4 bases from V and 8 bases from J, leaving 5 bases between. CDR1 SGHRS and CDR2 YFSETQ come from the germline V gene. This CDR3 spans 10 amino acids.

The rearrangement joins TRBV21-1 to TRBJ2-1; the table assigns TRBD1, which was not confirmed against the DNA. TRBV21-1 is deemed a pseudogene. This CDR3 has 17 residues. DNA of the CDR3: TGTGCCAGCAGCAAAGGAGTCGGGACAGATCAATGTGATGAGCAGTTCTTC. It yields the protein CASSKGVGTDQCDEQFF.

The CDR3 protein is CASSHRDRVYEQYF. In DNA form, the CDR3 reads TGTGCCAGCAGCCATCGAGACAGGGTCTACGAGCAGTACTTC. The chain recombines TRBV14 with TRBJ2-7, with TRBD1 matching 7 bases. Looked up from germline, CDR1 is SGHDN and CDR2 is FVKESK. This CDR3 contains 14 residues. Trimming at V came to 3 bases and at J to 3 bases, leaving 5 bases not matched to a gene. The full variable domain, in which reference TRBV14 and TRBJ2-7 provide the parts outside the CDR3, is EAGVTQFPSHSVIEKGQTVTLRCDPISGHDNLYWYRRVMGKEIKFLLHFVKESKQDESGMPNNRFLAERTGGTYSTLKVQPAELEDSGVYFCASSHRDRVYEQYFGPGTRLTVT.